The 28 T cell receptor beta chains below come from one sample, sequenced in a study of T-cell memory formation after mild COVID-19. TCRdb re-called the 5' RACE reads with MiXCR, one entry per CDR3 protein. The sample records more than 110,000 distinct CDR3 sequences, around 14% being singletons. The sequenced material came from PBMCs or a T cell subset sorted from them (not recorded which). The receptors here all came from an adult woman who had mild COVID-19 (a few samples of this study predate the infection). Cell type and time point are not known.

The CDR3 DNA follows: TGCAGCGTTGGGGGTGGGGCGGGCTACGAGCAGTACTTC. As protein: CSVGGGAGYEQYF. V gene TRBV29-1 combines with J gene TRBJ2-7; the D gene could be TRBD1 or TRBD2 (5 bases each). The CDR3 runs 13 residues. V was trimmed by 4 bases and J by 3 bases, leaving 13 bases between them. Germline assignment: CDR1 SQVTM and CDR2 ANQGSEA.

The rearrangement links TRBV12-3 or TRBV12-4 to TRBJ1-1; possible D gene TRBD1, 5 bases. Between the trimmed V and J ends, which lost 2 bases and 1 base, there was a span of 8 bases. This CDR3 spans 14 amino acids. Here the CDR3 reads CASSLIQGNTEAFF. CDR3 DNA: TGTGCCAGCAGTTTAATCCAGGGGAACACTGAAGCTTTCTTT.

The table lists this clonotype with a few counts. DNA for the CDR3: TGTGCCAGCAGTTGGAACGGTCGGAGCTATGGCTACACCTTC. Encoded protein: CASSWNGRSYGYTF. The rearrangement links TRBV27 to TRBJ1-2, with D hard to call. Germline V lookup: CDR1 MNHEY, CDR2 SMNVEV (reference sequence). CDR3 length: 14 amino acids. V was shortened by 4 bases and J by 4 bases, with 13 bases between the two germline ends.

This clonotype was seen a few times. This sequence joins TRBV3-1 and TRBJ2-2; D unclear. Germline CDR1 and CDR2: LGHDT and YNNKEL (reference sequence). CDR3 size: 12 residues. V lost 7 bases and J 5 bases, leaving 8 bases between the germline ends. CDR3 protein: CASTTETGELFF. DNA for the CDR3: TGTGCCAGCACCACCGAAACCGGGGAGCTGTTTTTT.

This chain joins TRBV5-1 and TRBJ2-3; 7 bases agree with TRBD2. Germline assignment: CDR1 SGHRS and CDR2 YFSETQ. The CDR3 is 15 residues long. V trimming: 2 bases; J trimming: 4 bases; junction bases outside the gene matches: 7. CDR3 sequence (DNA): TGCGCCAGCAGCTTAACCGGGGAGGGCCCAGATACGCAGTATTTT. It is translated as CASSLTGEGPDTQYF.

The chain uses TRBV12-3 or TRBV12-4 and TRBJ1-1; D not resolved. The V end lost 3 bases, the J end lost 4 bases, and 18 bases lay between the germline ends. This CDR3 is built from 16 residues. CDR3 amino acids: CASSLAPGLGLTEAFF. In DNA form, the CDR3 reads TGTGCCAGCAGTTTGGCTCCCGGCCTCGGTCTCACTGAAGCTTTCTTT.

This rearrangement joins TRBV6-6 to TRBJ2-7, with 11 bases matching TRBD1. The CDR3 covers 17 residues. V shed 2 bases, J shed 0 bases, and the junction held 6 bases outside the gene matches. Germline CDR1 is MNHNY and CDR2 is SVGAGI (reference sequence). In DNA, the CDR3 is TGTGCCAGCAGTTACCCGGACAGGGGGCTACTCTCCTACGAGCAGTACTTC. Translation: CASSYPDRGLLSYEQYF.

This clonotype showed up many times. The V and J genes are TRBV7-3 and TRBJ2-1; 7 positions match TRBD2. J gave up 5 bases and V 3 bases, and 10 bases lay outside the gene matches. From germline, CDR1 is SGHTA and CDR2 FQGTGA. The CDR3 has 16 amino acids. This chain's CDR3 is CASSLGSAGFNNEQFF. CDR3 DNA sequence: TGTGCCAGCAGCTTGGGATCAGCGGGGTTCAACAATGAGCAGTTCTTC.

The rearrangement joins TRBV23-1 to TRBJ2-7; 10 nucleotides align to TRBD1. TRBV23-1 is annotated as an ORF whose role is uncertain. Trimming at V came to 3 bases and at J to 4 bases, leaving 6 bases not matched to a gene. The CDR3 runs 15 residues. The CDR3 loop is CASSHADRGRYEQYF. CDR3 bases: TGCGCCAGCAGTCACGCCGACAGGGGGCGTTACGAGCAGTACTTC.

V gene TRBV5-4 combines with J gene TRBJ1-2; a possible D gene is TRBD1 (5 bases). The CDR3 sequence is 14 residues long. Germline V lookup: CDR1 SGHNT, CDR2 YYREEE (reference sequence). Trimming took off 4 bases at V and 1 base at J, with 11 bases between the two ends. The CDR3 region is CASSVVGGNYGYTF. The CDR3 DNA reads as TGTGCCAGCAGCGTCGTTGGGGGTAACTATGGCTACACCTTC. Complete variable domain (other parts from reference TRBV5-4 and TRBJ1-2): ETGVTQSPTHLIKTRGQQVTLRCSSQSGHNTVSWYQQALGQGPQFIFQYYREEENGRGNFPPRFSGLQFPNYSSELNVNALELDDSALYLCASSVVGGNYGYTFGSGTRLTVV.

This clonotype was seen a few times. This rearrangement joins TRBV4-3 to TRBJ1-2, with D hard to call. V lost 0 bases, J lost 0 bases, and 11 bases lay in between. Germline CDR1 LGHNA, CDR2 YSLEER. CDR3 length: 16 amino acids. CDR3 loop: CASSQDPGNTNYGYTF. The CDR3 nucleotides are TGCGCCAGCAGCCAAGATCCGGGAAACACTAACTATGGCTACACCTTC.

This clonotype occurred a few times. Since a much larger clone is just one base distant, this may be a read error. The V and J genes are TRBV20-1 and TRBJ2-7, with D tentatively TRBD1 (6 bases). This CDR3 contains 13 residues. The V gene lost 5 bases and the J gene lost 2 bases, with 13 bases spanning the gap. CDR1 DFQATT and CDR2 SNEGSKA come from the germline V gene (reference sequence). The CDR3 spells CSAWTDSAYEQYF. CDR3 nucleotides: TGCAGTGCTTGGACAGACTCAGCCTACGAGCAGTACTTC.

CDR3 in amino acids: CASSLMTSGYNEQFF. Here the CDR3 DNA reads TGCGCCAGCAGCTTGATGACTAGCGGTTACAATGAGCAGTTCTTC. The J gene is TRBJ2-1, the V gene TRBV5-1, with 9 positions matching TRBD2. The CDR3 covers 15 residues. Germline CDR1 is SGHRS and CDR2 is YFSETQ. V shed 1 base, J shed 4 bases, and the junction held 3 bases outside the gene matches.

This chain joins TRBV5-4 and TRBJ1-5; tentative D call: TRBD1 (5 bases). Trimming removed 2 bases at V and 2 bases at J, with 8 bases between. CDR3 length: 14 amino acids. Germline CDR1 SGHNT, CDR2 YYREEE (reference sequence). CDR3 region: CASSFWGGNQPQHF. DNA for the CDR3: TGTGCCAGCAGCTTTTGGGGGGGCAATCAGCCCCAGCATTTT.

The chain is built from TRBV19 and TRBJ2-1; 7 nucleotides line up with TRBD1. This CDR3 is 13 amino acids long. Germline V gene data show CDR1 as LNHDA and CDR2 as SQIVND (reference sequence). Trimming cost V 5 bases and J 6 bases; bases outside gene matches: 4. The DNA of the CDR3 is TGTGCCAGTAGTGAGCAGGGGGTCAATGAGCAGTTCTTC. It codes for CASSEQGVNEQFF.

This clonotype was detected ten times or more. The chain uses TRBV6-2 or TRBV6-3 and TRBJ2-2; D is undetermined. Deletions cut 5 bases from V and 2 bases from J, with 9 bases between. The V gene's germline CDR1 is MNHEY and CDR2 SVGEGT. The CDR3 runs 14 residues. The CDR3 here is CASSLDGNTGELFF. In DNA form, the CDR3 reads TGTGCCAGCAGTCTAGACGGAAACACCGGGGAGCTGTTTTTT.

This clonotype was observed a few times. The gene calls are TRBV5-5 and TRBJ2-1, with TRBD1 matching 8 bases. The CDR3 is 14 residues long. With 4 bases clipped from V and 8 bases from J, the junction kept 8 bases outside the gene matches. CDR1 is SGHKS and CDR2 is YYEKEE in the germline V gene (reference sequence). CDR3: CASSVGQGSDEQFF. In nucleotides, the CDR3 is TGTGCCAGCAGCGTCGGACAGGGAAGCGATGAGCAGTTCTTC.

This clonotype was picked up a small number of times. The chain uses TRBV6-5 and TRBJ2-2; weak D call: TRBD2 (6 bases). Trimming took off 0 bases at V and 2 bases at J, with 10 bases between the two ends. Germline V gene sequence: CDR1 MNHEY, CDR2 SVGAGI. The CDR3 sequence is 16 residues long. This CDR3 is CASSYSSGSNTGELFF. The CDR3 DNA follows: TGTGCCAGCAGTTACTCGAGCGGGTCAAACACCGGGGAGCTGTTTTTT.

The genes are TRBV4-2 and TRBJ2-7, with D possibly matching TRBD2 (6 bases). This CDR3 has 16 amino acids. V lost 0 bases, J lost 3 bases, and 15 bases lay in between. CDR1 is LGHNA, CDR2 YNFKEQ, per germline. CDR3 DNA sequence: TGTGCCAGCAGCCAAGATCGGCACTCGGGACTCTACGAGCAGTACTTC. It is translated as CASSQDRHSGLYEQYF.

The rearrangement joins TRBV20-1 to TRBJ1-3; D remains ambiguous. Trimming took 3 bases from V and 1 from J, leaving 16 bases between them. The CDR3 is 16 amino acids. Germline CDR1 DFQATT, CDR2 SNEGSKA (reference sequence). CDR3 DNA: TGCAGTGCTAGCCCCTACCTTGGGGAATCTGGAAACACCATATATTTT. This gives the protein CSASPYLGESGNTIYF.

This chain uses TRBV12-3 or TRBV12-4 with TRBJ2-2, with unresolved D. The ends were cut back, 3 bases at V and 0 bases at J, with 11 bases in the middle. CDR3 length equals 16 residues. The CDR3 sequence: CASSFIAQPNTGELFF. DNA for the CDR3: TGTGCCAGCAGTTTCATAGCACAGCCGAACACCGGGGAGCTGTTTTTT.

This chain links TRBV15 with TRBJ1-5; D is undetermined. CDR1 and CDR2 (germline): LNHNV, YYDKDF (reference sequence). V shed 0 bases and J shed 4 bases, with 13 bases lying between them. This CDR3 has 16 amino acids. The CDR3 DNA reads as TGTGCCACCAGCAGAGATGGTTACGGGAATAATCAGCCCCAGCATTTT. Its protein is CATSRDGYGNNQPQHF. Variable domain in full (rest from reference TRBV15 and TRBJ1-5): DAMVIQNPRYQVTQFGKPVTLSCSQTLNHNVMYWYQQKSSQAPKLLFHYYDKDFNNEADTPDNFQSRRPNTSFCFLDIRSPGLGDTAMYLCATSRDGYGNNQPQHFGDGTRLSIL.

The chain uses TRBV29-1 and TRBJ1-1; 7 bases align to TRBD1. Germline CDR1 SQVTM, CDR2 ANQGSEA. The CDR3 is 12 residues long. J lost 10 bases, V lost 6 bases, and 11 bases had no gene match. The CDR3 DNA is TGCAGCGTGCCACCGACAGGGACGGGAGCTTTCTTT. It yields the protein CSVPPTGTGAFF.

This rearrangement joins TRBV4-3 to TRBJ2-6; D gene ambiguous. The CDR3 runs to 17 residues. Germline CDR1 LGHNA, CDR2 YSLEER. The V gene lost 1 base and the J gene lost 4 bases, with 14 bases spanning the gap. The CDR3 DNA reads TGCGCCAGCAGCCAAGTGTATTCCGTATCGGGGGCCAACGTCCTGACTTTC. This translates into CASSQVYSVSGANVLTF.

This clonotype was detected only a few times. The V call is TRBV9, the J call TRBJ2-7; tentatively, D is TRBD2 (6 bases). The CDR3 runs 16 residues. CDR1 SGDLS and CDR2 YYNGEE come from the germline V gene. Trimming pared 0 bases from V and 0 bases from J, leaving 13 bases between. The CDR3 DNA reads as TGTGCCAGCAGCGTAGGTGCTAGCGCCTACTCCTACGAGCAGTACTTC. Residues: CASSVGASAYSYEQYF. Full variable domain (rest looked up from reference TRBV9 and TRBJ2-7): DSGVTQTPKHLITATGQRVTLRCSPRSGDLSVYWYQQSLDQGLQFLIQYYNGEERAKGNILERFSAQQFPDLHSELNLSSLELGDSALYFCASSVGASAYSYEQYFGPGTRLTVT.

The rearrangement joins TRBV12-3 or TRBV12-4 to TRBJ1-1, with unresolved D. The CDR3 totals 14 residues. V lost 1 base, J lost 0 bases, and 6 bases lay in between. CDR3 loop: CASSLGRLNTEAFF. Written as DNA, the CDR3 is TGTGCCAGCAGTTTAGGCCGGTTGAACACTGAAGCTTTCTTT.

This clonotype occurred many times. The genes are TRBV15 and TRBJ2-7, with 9 nucleotides matching TRBD1. The CDR3 has 14 amino acids. The trim removed 5 bases at V and 6 bases at J, leaving 8 bases unmatched. CDR1 and CDR2 (germline): LNHNV, YYDKDF (reference sequence). The CDR3 DNA follows: TGTGCCACCAGCTACGGACAGGGGCCGAGCGAGCAGTACTTC. Protein: CATSYGQGPSEQYF.

This chain uses TRBV10-3 with TRBJ2-2; tentatively, D is TRBD2 (5 bases). The germline V gene has CDR1 ENHRY and CDR2 SYGVKD. V lost 3 bases and J lost 6, with 23 bases in between. CDR3 length equals 18 residues. The CDR3 DNA sequence: TGTGCCATCAGTGACCGGGCGGACGAGGGAAGCCCCCCCGGGGAGCTGTTTTTT. It yields the protein CAISDRADEGSPPGELFF.